These 2 T cell receptor beta chains were sequenced from one sample in a study of neoadjuvant nivolumab and ipilimumab in lung cancer. Profiled with immunoSEQ multiplex PCR; TCRdb holds only in-frame clones, not every one. The repertoire holds tens of thousands of clones, with approximately 90% as singletons. This specimen was blood, taken before neoadjuvant nivolumab, alone or with ipilimumab. Every receptor here comes from an adult with non-small cell lung cancer. Some clones in this sample may be carry-over from other donors' samples.

The rearrangement joins TRBV25-1 to TRBJ2-3; tentative D call: TRBD1 (5 bases). The germline gives CDR1 MGHDK, CDR2 SYGVNS. There are 14 residues in the CDR3. Trimming shortened V by 3 bases and J by 5 bases, and 12 bases separated the two germline ends. The CDR3 loop reads CASSDAGSRDTQYF. The DNA for the CDR3 is TGTGCCAGCAGTGATGCAGGGTCCAGAGATACGCAGTATTTT.

The chain employs TRBV5-1 and TRBJ2-3; TRBD2 matches at 10 bases. The junction had 14 bases not matched to a gene; V was cut back by 4 bases and J by 6 bases. The CDR3 runs 17 residues. In germline, CDR1 is SGHRS, CDR2 YFSETQ. The CDR3 region is CASSPARSGRAPDTQYF. CDR3 coding DNA: TGCGCCAGCAGCCCGGCCCGGAGCGGGAGGGCCCCCGATACGCAGTATTTT.